The T cell receptor (beta chain) under discussion was sequenced for a study of T cell repertoires in cytomegalovirus infection. Whole-study findings and limits: Carriers of CMV plus the relevant HLA were identified by cumulative public TCR beta family frequency.

Of note for this clonotype: As yet, its antigen is unknown.

Germline-derived CDR1 and CDR2 are MGHRA and YSYEKL. Trimming removed 0 bases at V and 5 bases at J, with 10 bases between. The CDR3 covers 14 residues. TCRdb analysed the reads with MiXCR anew, one entry per CDR3 protein. The sample lists tens of thousands of distinct CDR3 sequences; 20% to 25% were seen once. The V call is TRBV4-1, the J call TRBJ2-5; D gene unclear. This sample comprised CD8+ T cells from cultured PBMCs, obtained from culture after CMV antigen stimulation. The origin of this receptor is a human donor in good health (CMV status not recorded). Some clones in this sample may be carry-over from other donors' samples. The CDR3 bases are TGCGCCAGCAGCCAAGACGCCGGGCGGGAGACCCAGTACTTC. Its translation: CASSQDAGRETQYF.